Below, 4 T cell receptor beta chains from the same sample are listed, as sequenced in a study of radiotherapy plus CTLA-4 blockade in lung cancer. Here immunoSEQ multiplex PCR was the method, and the copy in TCRdb shows in-frame clones only, minus some. Here the sample spans under 100,000 clones, over 75% being singletons. The material sequenced was peripheral blood, taken from a patient treated with radiotherapy plus ipilimumab. The receptors shown here come from a human donor with non-small cell lung cancer that progressed on radiotherapy plus ipilimumab.

This chain uses TRBV9 with TRBJ1-2; 8 nucleotides line up with TRBD1. The CDR3 loop spans 16 amino acids. V trimming: 3 bases; J trimming: 5 bases; junction bases outside the gene matches: 12. Germline assignment: CDR1 SGDLS and CDR2 YYNGEE. The CDR3 DNA follows: TGTGCCAGCAGCGACGGACAGGGATTGTTCGGGTATGGCTACACCTTC. This translates into CASSDGQGLFGYGYTF.

The genes are TRBV4-2 and TRBJ1-3, with D tentatively TRBD1 (5 bases). In germline, CDR1 is LGHNA, CDR2 YNFKEQ. V was cut by 5 bases and J by 0 bases, with 8 bases left in between. This CDR3 region has 14 residues. The CDR3 DNA is TGTGCCAGCAGCTCACAGGACTCTGGAAACACCATATATTTT. Translation: CASSSQDSGNTIYF.

The V call is TRBV19, the J call TRBJ1-2, with 11 bases aligning to TRBD1. Trimming removed 4 bases from V and 4 bases from J; junction bases left unmatched: 11. The CDR3 runs 17 residues. Germline lookup yields CDR1 LNHDA and CDR2 SQIVND (reference sequence). CDR3 loop: CASSTRDRGTQSYGYTF. The CDR3 bases are TGTGCCAGTAGTACCCGGGACAGGGGGACGCAGAGCTATGGCTACACCTTC.

The V and J genes are TRBV7-9 and TRBJ2-1; 7 nucleotides align to TRBD1. The CDR3 sequence is 15 residues long. V was pared by 5 bases and J by 8 bases, with 12 bases of the junction left unmatched. The V gene's germline CDR1 is SEHNR and CDR2 FQNEAQ (reference sequence). In DNA form, the CDR3 reads TGTGCCAGCAGCCCCGACAGGGTAATTCTGGATGAGCAGTTCTTC. Its translation is CASSPDRVILDEQFF.